This T cell receptor beta chain was obtained from a study of T cell changes during pregnancy in multiple sclerosis. V lost 4 bases and J lost 3, with 11 bases in between. Germline CDR1 SGHNT, CDR2 YYREEE (reference sequence). This CDR3 region has 13 residues. Here immunoSEQ multiplex PCR was the method, and the copy in TCRdb shows in-frame clones only, minus some. In the table there are about 92,000 clones, roughly 92% of which are singletons. This clonotype was sampled from a female donor with multiple sclerosis, enrolled in a pregnancy study. V gene TRBV5-4 combines with J gene TRBJ2-7; a possible D gene is TRBD2 (6 bases). The sequences come from peripheral blood, collected in the first trimester of pregnancy. This CDR3 is CASSPGLGYEQYF. The CDR3 nucleotides read TGTGCCAGCAGCCCGGGACTTGGCTACGAGCAGTACTTC.